The 25 T cell receptor beta chains reported below all come from one sample, sequenced in a study of blood T cell repertoires in COVID-19. Sequencing used immunoSEQ multiplex PCR; TCRdb keeps in-frame clones, though not all of them. The sample records 250,000 to 300,000 clones, around nine tenths being singletons. The sequenced sample consisted of peripheral blood. The source of these receptors is a woman in her 70s with COVID-19, enrolled during active disease.

V gene TRBV5-4 combines with J gene TRBJ1-6; D is possibly TRBD1 (5 bases). The CDR3 consists of 15 residues. The V end was cut by 0 bases, the J end by 10 bases, with 14 bases between. The germline gives CDR1 SGHNT, CDR2 YYREEE (reference sequence). In DNA form, the CDR3 reads TGTGCCAGCAGCTTGGATCGTAGGGGAGGATCACCCCTCCACTTT. It specifies CASSLDRRGGSPLHF.

This chain links TRBV6-5 with TRBJ2-3, with a weak D call TRBD1 (6 bases). Trimming cost V 0 bases and J 6 bases, with 13 bases left between them. This CDR3 is 15 amino acids long. Germline V lookup: CDR1 MNHEY, CDR2 SVGAGI. For the CDR3, the DNA is TGTGCCAGCAGTTACTCGAGCTCAGGGGAGGATACGCAGTATTTT. Its protein product is CASSYSSSGEDTQYF.

This chain joins TRBV7-3 and TRBJ1-2; TRBD1 matches at 10 bases. V was pared by 5 bases and J by 5 bases, with 2 bases of the junction left unmatched. This CDR3 contains 13 residues. Germline CDR1 is SGHTA and CDR2 is FQGTGA. The CDR3 loop is CASSPGQGYGYTF. The CDR3 nucleotides are TGTGCCAGCAGCCCGGGACAGGGGTATGGCTACACCTTC.

The V and J genes are TRBV28 and TRBJ1-4; 9 nucleotides agree with TRBD1. The germline gives CDR1 MDHEN, CDR2 SYDVKM. The CDR3 contains 15 residues. J lost 8 bases, V lost 6 bases, and 10 bases had no gene match. Written as DNA, the CDR3 is TGTGCCAGCAGGCCCACCGGGACAGGGTACGAAAAACTGTTTTTT. It translates to CASRPTGTGYEKLFF.

The chain links TRBV7-3 to TRBJ2-7, with D perhaps matching TRBD1 (6 bases). Looked up from germline, CDR1 is SGHTA and CDR2 is FQGTGA. The length of the CDR3 is 15 residues. The V and J ends lost 5 bases and 2 bases respectively, with 16 bases between them. CDR3 coding DNA: TGTGCCAGCAGCCCAGGACAGACCGGCCCCTACGAGCAGTACTTC. It codes for CASSPGQTGPYEQYF.

The rearrangement links TRBV20-1 to TRBJ2-3; 8 bases fit TRBD1. This CDR3 is 13 amino acids long. CDR1 and CDR2 (germline): DFQATT, SNEGSKA (reference sequence). After removal of 5 bases from V and 4 bases from J, the junction contained 5 bases not matched to a gene. CDR3 residues: CSAGDRGSDTQYF. The CDR3 DNA reads as TGCAGTGCTGGTGACAGGGGTTCAGATACGCAGTATTTT.

This clone was detected a few times. This chain links TRBV7-9 with TRBJ2-3, with 11 positions matching TRBD2. Unmatched junction bases numbered 2, after V lost 1 base and J lost 11 bases. Germline CDR1 and CDR2: SEHNR and FQNEAQ (reference sequence). The CDR3 length is 13 residues. The CDR3 loop reads CASSLGGLAEQYF. CDR3 nucleotides: TGTGCCAGCAGCTTAGGGGGACTAGCGGAGCAGTATTTT. Full variable domain (missing parts from reference TRBV7-9 and TRBJ2-3): DTGVSQNPRHKITKRGQNVTFRCDPISEHNRLYWYRQTLGQGPEFLTYFQNEAQLEKSRLLSDRFSAERPKGSFSTLEIQRTEQGDSAMYLCASSLGGLAEQYFGPGTRLTVL.

A single count supports this clone. The chain is built from TRBV7-9 and TRBJ1-5, with 8 bases fitting TRBD1. V dropped 5 bases and J dropped 4; count of bases not matched to a gene: 10. The CDR3 has 16 amino acids. In germline, CDR1 is SEHNR, CDR2 FQNEAQ (reference sequence). CDR3 coding DNA: TGTGCCAGCAGCCTGTCGGCAGGGGGCCCAAATCAGCCCCAGCATTTT. This sequence encodes CASSLSAGGPNQPQHF.

This clone was seen a few times. This chain links TRBV28 with TRBJ2-3; 14 bases align to TRBD2. V was clipped by 7 bases and J by 1 base; unmatched bases: 10. This CDR3 is built from 18 residues. Germline CDR1 reads MDHEN; CDR2 reads SYDVKM. As DNA, the CDR3 is TGTGCCAGCATGGGACTAGCGGGAGACGGTGTTGGCACAGATACGCAGTATTTT. Translating gives CASMGLAGDGVGTDTQYF.

This clone was seen only once. The chain is built from TRBV21-1 and TRBJ1-6. TRBV21-1 is marked as a pseudogene. This CDR3 contains 12 residues. The CDR3 nucleotides read TGTGCCAGCAGCCCCCCGAATTCACCCCTCCACTTT. As protein: CASSPPNSPLHF.

The rearrangement joins TRBV28 to TRBJ2-1, with 9 bases aligning to TRBD2. The CDR3 has 19 residues. Per germline, CDR1 MDHEN and CDR2 SYDVKM. The V and J ends lost 8 bases and 0 bases, in that order; junction bases with no gene match: 17. The CDR3 region is CASRGKVASGTSSYNEQFF. The DNA of the CDR3 is TGTGCCAGCCGGGGTAAGGTCGCTAGCGGGACCTCCTCCTACAATGAGCAGTTCTTC.

The chain recombines TRBV6-2 or TRBV6-3 with TRBJ1-5; 8 bases align to TRBD1. CDR1 is MNHEY, CDR2 SVGEGT, per germline. Trimming removed 4 bases from V and 6 bases from J; junction bases left unmatched: 8. This CDR3 is built from 15 residues. In DNA form, the CDR3 reads TGTGCCAGCAGTTCGGGACAGGTCTTGAGTCAGCCCCAGCATTTT. Translation gives CASSSGQVLSQPQHF.

This chain joins TRBV27 and TRBJ2-2; D is undetermined. V lost 5 bases and J lost 5, with 9 bases in between. The CDR3 is 13 amino acids. Looked up from germline, CDR1 is MNHEY and CDR2 is SMNVEV (reference sequence). The CDR3 bases are TGTGCCAGCAGTCCCTCGAGGACCGGGGAGCTGTTTTTT. Its protein is CASSPSRTGELFF.

The J gene is TRBJ2-2, the V gene TRBV10-3; 8 bases align to TRBD2. V was pared by 0 bases and J by 7 bases, with 4 bases of the junction left unmatched. CDR1 is ENHRY and CDR2 is SYGVKD in the germline V gene. The CDR3 sequence is 15 residues long. The CDR3 protein is CAISESSGGLGELFF. The CDR3 DNA reads as TGTGCCATCAGTGAGTCGTCGGGAGGGCTCGGGGAGCTGTTTTTT.

J is TRBJ1-4 and V is TRBV19; 7 bases line up with TRBD1. The CDR3 consists of 16 residues. Germline V CDR1 and CDR2: LNHDA, SQIVND (reference sequence). Trimming cost V 3 bases and J 4 bases; bases outside gene matches: 8. CDR3 amino acids: CASSIRPGQNNEKLFF. CDR3 DNA sequence: TGTGCCAGTAGTATCCGACCGGGACAGAATAATGAAAAACTGTTTTTT.

In DNA, the CDR3 is TGTGCCAGCAGCGAAGTCAACAGGGGAGGCTCCTATAATTCACCCCTCCACTTT. The encoded protein is CASSEVNRGGSYNSPLHF. V and J are TRBV7-9 and TRBJ1-6; TRBD1 matches at 7 bases. V lost 5 bases to trimming and J lost 0 bases; unmatched junction nucleotides: 10. The CDR3 loop spans 18 amino acids. The germline CDR1 and CDR2 sequences are SEHNR and FQNEAQ (reference sequence).

The chain recombines TRBV6-5 with TRBJ1-1; the D gene is possibly TRBD1 (5 bases). Per the germline V gene, CDR1 is MNHEY and CDR2 is SVGAGI. V lost 1 base, J lost 9 bases, and 9 bases lay in between. The CDR3 has 12 amino acids. The CDR3 reads CASSYFAGQAFF. The DNA for the CDR3 is TGTGCCAGCAGTTACTTTGCAGGGCAAGCTTTCTTT.

V and J are TRBV30 and TRBJ1-5, with TRBD1 as a possible D gene (5 bases). CDR1 is GTSNPN and CDR2 is SVGIG in the germline V gene (reference sequence). V lost 5 bases, J lost 2 bases, and 10 bases lay in between. The CDR3 runs to 13 residues. Here the CDR3 reads CAWAAGGNQPQHF. CDR3 DNA: TGTGCCTGGGCCGCGGGGGGCAATCAGCCCCAGCATTTT.

The chain employs TRBV9 and TRBJ1-2; D is unclear. This CDR3 has 11 residues. V was trimmed by 6 bases and J by 3 bases, leaving 6 bases between them. The germline gives CDR1 SGDLS, CDR2 YYNGEE. CDR3 bases: TGTGCCAGCATGCGAGACTATGGCTACACCTTC. As protein: CASMRDYGYTF. Supplemented by reference TRBV9 and TRBJ1-2, the full variable domain reads DSGVTQTPKHLITATGQRVTLRCSPRSGDLSVYWYQQSLDQGLQFLIQYYNGEERAKGNILERFSAQQFPDLHSELNLSSLELGDSALYFCASMRDYGYTFGSGTRLTVV.

This chain links TRBV20-1 with TRBJ2-7; D not certain. V was clipped by 2 bases and J by 6 bases, with 8 bases between them. The CDR3 totals 11 residues. Germline values: CDR1 DFQATT, CDR2 SNEGSKA (reference sequence). CDR3 nucleotide sequence: TGCAGTGCTAGACCCCACAGCGAGCAGTACTTC. Translated: CSARPHSEQYF.

The chain couples TRBV28 to TRBJ1-4; no clear D gene. Per the germline V gene, CDR1 is MDHEN and CDR2 is SYDVKM. The CDR3 spans 13 residues. As DNA, the CDR3 is TGTGCTACGGGAACGACACTAAATGAAAAACTGTTTTTT. Translated, it gives CATGTTLNEKLFF.

The V and J genes are TRBV19 and TRBJ1-5; no firm D call. Germline-derived CDR1 and CDR2 are LNHDA and SQIVND (reference sequence). Trimming left V 4 bases short and J 0 bases short, with 10 bases between. The CDR3 has 15 amino acids. The CDR3 spells CASSSSSDSNQPQHF. The DNA for the CDR3 is TGTGCCAGTAGTAGCTCAAGCGATAGCAATCAGCCCCAGCATTTT.

V gene TRBV6-6 combines with J gene TRBJ1-3; 7 positions match TRBD1. This CDR3 spans 12 amino acids. V lost 6 bases, J lost 4 bases, and 0 bases stayed unmatched. Germline V lookup: CDR1 MNHNY, CDR2 SVGAGI (reference sequence). The CDR3 sequence is CASRGQGNTIYF. The CDR3 DNA reads as TGTGCCAGCAGGGGACAGGGAAACACCATATATTTT.

J is TRBJ1-1 and V is TRBV3-1 (or the pseudogene TRBV3-2); D might be TRBD1 (5 bases). Trimming took 0 bases from V and 10 from J, leaving 15 bases between them. This CDR3 is built from 14 residues. From germline, CDR1 is LGHDT and CDR2 YNNKEL (reference sequence). CDR3 coding DNA: TGTGCCAGCAGCCAAGACCAGGGAGGAGGGGTAGCTTTCTTT. It codes for CASSQDQGGGVAFF.

This clone was counted once. The chain couples TRBV24-1 to TRBJ2-5; 10 positions agree with TRBD1. The CDR3 covers 15 residues. Per the germline V gene, CDR1 is KGHDR and CDR2 is SFDVKD. V trimming: 4 bases; J trimming: 5 bases; junction bases outside the gene matches: 6. In DNA form, the CDR3 reads TGTGCCACCAGTGACCTCGGACAGGGGGGGGAGACCCAGTACTTC. Translated: CATSDLGQGGETQYF.